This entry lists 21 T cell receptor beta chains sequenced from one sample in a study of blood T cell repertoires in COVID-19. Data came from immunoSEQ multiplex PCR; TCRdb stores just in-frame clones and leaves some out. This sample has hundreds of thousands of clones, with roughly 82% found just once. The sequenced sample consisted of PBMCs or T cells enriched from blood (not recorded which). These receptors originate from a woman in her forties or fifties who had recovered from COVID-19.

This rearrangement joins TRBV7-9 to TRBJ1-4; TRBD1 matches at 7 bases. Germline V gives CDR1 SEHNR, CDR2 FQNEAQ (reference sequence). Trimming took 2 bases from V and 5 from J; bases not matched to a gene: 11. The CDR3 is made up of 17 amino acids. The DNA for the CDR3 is TGTGCCAGCAGCTTATACCTATCCGGGACAGCGAATGAAAAACTGTTTTTT. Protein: CASSLYLSGTANEKLFF. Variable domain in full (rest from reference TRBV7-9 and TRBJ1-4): DTGVSQNPRHKITKRGQNVTFRCDPISEHNRLYWYRQTLGQGPEFLTYFQNEAQLEKSRLLSDRFSAERPKGSFSTLEIQRTEQGDSAMYLCASSLYLSGTANEKLFFGSGTQLSVL.

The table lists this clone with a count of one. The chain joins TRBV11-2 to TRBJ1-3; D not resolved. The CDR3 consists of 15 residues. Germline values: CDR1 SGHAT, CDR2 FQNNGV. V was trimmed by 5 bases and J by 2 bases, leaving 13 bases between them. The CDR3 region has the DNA TGTGCCAGCAGCCCGCGGGGTGGAACTGGAAACACCATATATTTT. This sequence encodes CASSPRGGTGNTIYF.

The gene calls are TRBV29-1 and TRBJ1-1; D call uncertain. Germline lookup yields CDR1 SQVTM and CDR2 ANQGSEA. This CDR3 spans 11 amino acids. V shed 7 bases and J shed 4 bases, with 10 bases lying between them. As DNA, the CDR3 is TGCAGCGACCAGTCCATCACTGAAGCTTTCTTT. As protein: CSDQSITEAFF.

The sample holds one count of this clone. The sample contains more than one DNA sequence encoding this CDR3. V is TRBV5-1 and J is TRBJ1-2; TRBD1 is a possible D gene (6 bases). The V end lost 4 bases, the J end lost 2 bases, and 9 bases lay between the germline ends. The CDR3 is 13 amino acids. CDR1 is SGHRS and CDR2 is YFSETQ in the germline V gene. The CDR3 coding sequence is TGCGCCAGCAGCAGCACAGGGAACTATGGCTACACCTTC. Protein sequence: CASSSTGNYGYTF.

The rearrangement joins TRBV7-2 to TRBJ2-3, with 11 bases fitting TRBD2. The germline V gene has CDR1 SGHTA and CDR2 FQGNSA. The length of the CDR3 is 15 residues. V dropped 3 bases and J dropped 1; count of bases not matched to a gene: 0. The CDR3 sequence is CASSFSGGGTDTQYF. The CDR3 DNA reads TGTGCCAGCAGCTTTAGCGGGGGGGGCACAGATACGCAGTATTTT.

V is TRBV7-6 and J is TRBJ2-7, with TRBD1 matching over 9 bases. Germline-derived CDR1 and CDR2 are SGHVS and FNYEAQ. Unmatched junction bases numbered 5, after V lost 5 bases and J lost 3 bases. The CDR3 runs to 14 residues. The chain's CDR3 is CASSVGTGFYEQYF. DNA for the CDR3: TGTGCCAGCAGCGTCGGGACAGGGTTCTACGAGCAGTACTTC.

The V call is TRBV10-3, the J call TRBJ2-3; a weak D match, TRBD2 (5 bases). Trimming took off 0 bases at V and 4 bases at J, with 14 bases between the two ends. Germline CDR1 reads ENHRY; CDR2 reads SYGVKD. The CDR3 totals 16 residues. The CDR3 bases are TGTGCCATCAGTGAGTCGACTCGGGGTTCCCCAGATACGCAGTATTTT. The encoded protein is CAISESTRGSPDTQYF.

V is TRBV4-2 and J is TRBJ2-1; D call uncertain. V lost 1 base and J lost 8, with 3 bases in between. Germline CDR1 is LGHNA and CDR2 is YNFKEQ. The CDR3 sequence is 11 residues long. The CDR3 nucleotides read TGTGCCAGCAGCCAAGTATATGAGCAGTTCTTC. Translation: CASSQVYEQFF.

The CDR3 DNA sequence: TGTGCCAGCAGCTTAGAGGGGATTAGCGGGTCTGCCGACAATGAGCAGTTCTTC. Protein: CASSLEGISGSADNEQFF. The genes are TRBV7-2 and TRBJ2-1, with 7 bases lining up with TRBD2. V lost 1 base, J lost 5 bases, and 14 bases stayed unmatched. The CDR3 sequence is 18 residues long. Per the germline V gene, CDR1 is SGHTA and CDR2 is FQGNSA.

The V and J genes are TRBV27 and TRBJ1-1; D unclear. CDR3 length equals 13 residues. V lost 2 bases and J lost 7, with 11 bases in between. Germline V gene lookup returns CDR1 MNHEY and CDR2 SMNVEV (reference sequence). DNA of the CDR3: TGTGCCAGCAGTTTAAACCCCCGAGTTGAAGCTTTCTTT. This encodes CASSLNPRVEAFF.

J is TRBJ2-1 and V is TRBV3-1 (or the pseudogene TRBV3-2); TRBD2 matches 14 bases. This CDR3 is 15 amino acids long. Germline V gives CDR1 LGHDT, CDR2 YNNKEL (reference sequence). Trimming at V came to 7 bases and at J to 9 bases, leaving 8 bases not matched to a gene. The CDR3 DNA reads TGTGCCAGCACCACGGGACTAGCGGGAGTTGGTGAGCAGTTCTTC. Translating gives CASTTGLAGVGEQFF.

The CDR3 is CASSPPGSSNEKLFF. For the CDR3, the DNA is TGTGCCAGCAGTCCCCCTGGCAGTTCTAATGAAAAACTGTTTTTT. V gene TRBV6-5 combines with J gene TRBJ1-4; D gene unclear. CDR1 and CDR2 from the germline V gene are MNHEY and SVGAGI. The CDR3 runs 15 residues. V was shortened by 5 bases and J by 3 bases, with 13 bases between the two germline ends.

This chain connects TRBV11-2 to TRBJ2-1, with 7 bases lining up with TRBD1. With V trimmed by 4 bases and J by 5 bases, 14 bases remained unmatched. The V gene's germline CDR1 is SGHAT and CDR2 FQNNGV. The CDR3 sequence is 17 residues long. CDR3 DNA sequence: TGTGCCAGCAGCTCGAGAGTCCGAGGGGGCGCAAACAATGAGCAGTTCTTC. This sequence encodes CASSSRVRGGANNEQFF.

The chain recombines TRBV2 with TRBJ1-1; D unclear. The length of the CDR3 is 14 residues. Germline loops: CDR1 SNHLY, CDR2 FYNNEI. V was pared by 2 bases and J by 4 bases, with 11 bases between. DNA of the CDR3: TGTGCCAGCAGTGAAACCCGCACGGGCACTGAAGCTTTCTTT. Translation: CASSETRTGTEAFF.

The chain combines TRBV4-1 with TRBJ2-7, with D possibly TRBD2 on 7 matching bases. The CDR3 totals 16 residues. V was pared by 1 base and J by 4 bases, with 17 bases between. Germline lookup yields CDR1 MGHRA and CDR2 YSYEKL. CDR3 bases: TGCGCCAGCAGCCAAGGTCGTGGGGGGGCACGATACGAGCAGTACTTC. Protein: CASSQGRGGARYEQYF.

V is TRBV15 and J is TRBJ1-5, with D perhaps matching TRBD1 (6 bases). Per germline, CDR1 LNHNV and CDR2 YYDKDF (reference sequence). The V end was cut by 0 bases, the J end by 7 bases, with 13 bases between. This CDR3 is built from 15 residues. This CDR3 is CATSRDGQGSQPQHF. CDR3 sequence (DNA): TGTGCCACCAGCAGAGACGGTCAGGGGAGCCAGCCCCAGCATTTT.

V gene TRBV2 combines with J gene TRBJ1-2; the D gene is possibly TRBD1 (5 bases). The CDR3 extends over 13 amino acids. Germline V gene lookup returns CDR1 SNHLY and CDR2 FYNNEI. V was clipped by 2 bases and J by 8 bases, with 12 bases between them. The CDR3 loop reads CASSEYRSEGYTF. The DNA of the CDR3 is TGTGCCAGCAGTGAATACAGGTCCGAGGGCTACACCTTC.

CDR3 coding DNA: TGTGCCAGCAGCGTAGGAAGGGGGCCTTCCTACGAGCAGTACTTC. Protein product: CASSVGRGPSYEQYF. This chain links TRBV9 with TRBJ2-7; TRBD1 aligns across 7 bases. From germline, CDR1 is SGDLS and CDR2 YYNGEE. V lost 0 bases to trimming and J lost 1 base; unmatched junction nucleotides: 4. The CDR3 length is 15 residues.

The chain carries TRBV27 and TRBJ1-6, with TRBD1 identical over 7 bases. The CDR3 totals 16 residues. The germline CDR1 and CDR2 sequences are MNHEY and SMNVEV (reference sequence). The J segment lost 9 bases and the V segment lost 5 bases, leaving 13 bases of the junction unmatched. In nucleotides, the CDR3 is TGTGCCAGCAGTCCAGTTGCAGGGGGGAAAGGTTCACCCCTCCACTTT. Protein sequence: CASSPVAGGKGSPLHF.

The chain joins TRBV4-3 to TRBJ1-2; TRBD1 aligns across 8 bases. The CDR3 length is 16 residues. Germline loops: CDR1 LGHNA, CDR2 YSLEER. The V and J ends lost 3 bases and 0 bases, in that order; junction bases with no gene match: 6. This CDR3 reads CASSQGQVLANYGYTF. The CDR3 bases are TGCGCCAGCAGCCAGGGACAGGTGCTCGCTAACTATGGCTACACCTTC.

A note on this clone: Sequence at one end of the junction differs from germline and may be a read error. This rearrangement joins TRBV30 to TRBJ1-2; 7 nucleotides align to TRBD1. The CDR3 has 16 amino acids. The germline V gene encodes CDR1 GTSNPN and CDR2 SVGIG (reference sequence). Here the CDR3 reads CAWSIRRQGTSYGCTF. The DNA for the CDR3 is TGTGCCTGGAGTATTCGCCGACAGGGAACGAGCTATGGCTGCACCTTC.